This is a list of T cell receptor beta chains from one sample in a study of breast tumors, draining lymph nodes, adjacent tissues. TCRdb called the multiplex PCR reads again in MiXCR, with one record for every CDR3 protein. The data show 150,000 to 250,000 distinct CDR3 sequences, with approximately 30% seen just once and 4.3% held by the top ten. Source material: axillary lymph node tissue. The receptors were gathered from a female donor with breast cancer. Some clones in this sample may be carry-over from other donors' samples. The CDR3 runs from the conserved cysteine through the conserved F or W. The D gene is left open where the match is weak. Clone sizes are given selectively: once, few, many, or a class where the clone is expanded.

v_gene	d_gene	j_gene	abundance	CDR3aa	CDR3nt
TRBV4-1	NA	TRBJ2-2	many	CASSQEFRGGELFF	TGCGCCAGCAGCCAAGAATTTAGGGGGGGGGAGCTGTTTTTT
TRBV5-4	TRBD2	TRBJ2-5	many	CASRVAGGRETQYF	TGTGCCAGCAGGGTAGCGGGGGGAAGGGAGACCCAGTACTTC
TRBV20-1	TRBD1	TRBJ2-5	many	CSADRGQETQYF	TGCAGTGCTGACAGGGGGCAAGAGACCCAGTACTTC
TRBV29-1	TRBD1	TRBJ2-3	NA	CSVQGAGDTQYF	TGCAGCGTCCAGGGGGCGGGAGATACGCAGTATTTT
TRBV28	NA	TRBJ2-7	few	CASRSGTFPYEQYF	TGTGCCAGCAGGTCCGGGACTTTTCCCTACGAGCAGTACTTC
TRBV19	NA	TRBJ1-4	many	CASSTGNEKLFF	TGTGCCAGTAGTACAGGGAATGAAAAACTGTTTTTT
TRBV7-3	NA	TRBJ2-5	many	CASSLRGRQGETQYF	TGTGCCAGCAGCTTGAGGGGACGTCAGGGTGAGACCCAGTACTTC
TRBV7-9	TRBD2	TRBJ2-1	many	CASSSRTSGGLREQFF	TGTGCCAGCAGCTCGCGGACTAGCGGGGGACTTAGGGAGCAGTTCTTC
TRBV2	TRBD2	TRBJ2-3	many	CASSPTSGGAPDTQYF	TGTGCCAGCAGTCCTACTAGCGGGGGGGCCCCAGATACGCAGTATTTT
TRBV5-4	TRBD2	TRBJ2-1	many	CASSPASGGAHNEQFF	TGTGCCAGCAGCCCCGCGAGCGGGGGGGCGCACAATGAGCAGTTCTTC
TRBV6-5	NA	TRBJ2-1	NA	CASSRGGPIYNEQFF	TGTGCCAGCAGTCGCGGGGGCCCCATCTACAATGAGCAGTTCTTC
TRBV5-1	TRBD1	TRBJ1-2	many	CASSSPGQKSLGGYTF	TGCGCCAGCAGCTCTCCGGGACAGAAAAGTCTAGGCGGCTACACCTTC
TRBV6-2/TRBV6-3	TRBD2	TRBJ2-1	NA	CASRGLANDEQFF	TGTGCCAGCAGAGGACTAGCGAATGATGAGCAGTTCTTC
TRBV6-2/TRBV6-3	NA	TRBJ1-2	few	CATRTGGYGYTF	TGTGCCACCAGAACGGGGGGCTATGGCTACACCTTC
TRBV5-4	NA	TRBJ1-4	many	CASSMDRQNEKLFF	TGTGCCAGCAGTATGGACAGACAAAATGAAAAACTGTTTTTT
TRBV24-1	NA	TRBJ2-2	NA	CATSDLKDSTHTGELFF	TGTGCCACCAGTGATTTGAAGGACAGCACACACACCGGGGAGCTGTTTTTT
TRBV5-1	TRBD2	TRBJ2-3	NA	CASSLGGGLDNEQYF	TGCGCCAGCAGCTTGGGCGGGGGGCTCGACAATGAGCAGTATTTT
TRBV5-1	TRBD1	TRBJ2-2	many	CASSATGATGELFF	TGCGCCAGCAGCGCTACAGGGGCCACCGGGGAGCTGTTTTTT
TRBV4-1	NA	TRBJ2-5	many	CASSQEDTPRETQYF	TGCGCCAGCAGCCAAGAGGACACCCCAAGGGAGACCCAGTACTTC
TRBV10-3	TRBD1	TRBJ1-2	many	CAIRSGGRNYGYTF	TGTGCCATCAGGTCAGGGGGTCGGAACTATGGCTACACCTTC
TRBV5-1	TRBD1	TRBJ2-3	many	CASSLGTGGAGTDTQYF	TGCGCCAGCAGCTTGGGGACAGGGGGCGCGGGCACAGATACGCAGTATTTT
TRBV20-1	NA	TRBJ1-1	NA	CSARAYGEAFF	TGCAGTGCTAGAGCATACGGTGAAGCTTTCTTT
TRBV5-1	NA	TRBJ1-4	many	CASSLGQRTTNEKLFF	TGCGCCAGCAGCTTAGGGCAGAGAACAACTAATGAAAAACTGTTTTTT
TRBV6-6	TRBD2	TRBJ2-3	many	CASSSRFSGGGADTQYF	TGTGCCAGCAGTTCTCGCTTTAGCGGGGGCGGAGCAGATACGCAGTATTTT
TRBV6-6	NA	TRBJ1-2	many	CASREDQGWGSWGKHGYTF	TGTGCCAGCCGGGAGGATCAGGGGTGGGGCTCTTGGGGCAAACATGGCTACACCTTC
TRBV24-1	NA	TRBJ1-5	many	CATSNQGSHQPQHF	TGTGCCACCAGCAACCAGGGATCCCATCAGCCCCAGCATTTT
TRBV20-1	TRBD2	TRBJ2-1	many	CSARVRGSGRLLGEQFF	TGCAGTGCTAGAGTCCGGGGTAGCGGGAGGCTCCTAGGCGAGCAGTTCTTC
TRBV5-8	NA	TRBJ2-7	many	CASSAGVARSSYEQYF	TGTGCCAGCAGCGCTGGGGTGGCCCGTAGCTCCTACGAGCAGTACTTC
TRBV29-1	NA	TRBJ2-3	NA	CSTGPGQDTQYF	TGCAGCACCGGGCCGGGGCAAGATACGCAGTATTTT
TRBV19	TRBD1	TRBJ2-7	many	CASPDRDYEQYF	TGTGCCAGCCCCGACAGGGACTACGAGCAGTACTTC
TRBV19	TRBD2	TRBJ2-1	many	CASSITSGGTYNEQFF	TGTGCCAGTAGTATCACTAGCGGGGGGACATACAATGAGCAGTTCTTC
TRBV7-8	NA	TRBJ2-2	many	CASSLARGQNGELFF	TGTGCCAGCAGCTTAGCGCGAGGACAGAACGGGGAGCTGTTTTTT
TRBV20-1	NA	TRBJ2-1	many	CSAQAPSDYNEQFF	TGCAGTGCTCAAGCCCCTAGCGACTACAATGAGCAGTTCTTC
TRBV7-3	TRBD2	TRBJ2-1	many	CASSDTSGRFNEQFF	TGTGCCAGCAGCGACACTAGCGGGAGGTTCAATGAGCAGTTCTTC
TRBV20-1	TRBD1	TRBJ1-6	many	CSARTGTANSPLHF	TGCAGTGCTAGGACCGGGACAGCTAATTCACCCCTCCACTTT
TRBV20-1	NA	TRBJ2-1	many	CSARDEPARRYNEQFF	TGCAGTGCTAGAGATGAGCCCGCTAGACGATACAATGAGCAGTTCTTC
TRBV30	TRBD1	TRBJ2-7	many	CAWRAPGTGSYEQYF	TGTGCCTGGAGGGCACCCGGGACAGGTTCCTACGAGCAGTACTTC
TRBV12-3/TRBV12-4	TRBD1	TRBJ1-3	once	CASSPDRGNTIYF	TGTGCCAGCAGTCCGGACAGGGGAAACACCATATATTTT
TRBV20-1	TRBD1	TRBJ1-2	many	CSARGRGRQVDYGYTF	TGCAGTGCTAGGGGCAGGGGGCGCCAGGTGGACTATGGCTACACCTTC
TRBV7-8	NA	TRBJ2-7	many	CASSHYRVVRYEQYF	TGTGCCAGCAGCCACTACAGGGTCGTGAGGTACGAGCAGTACTTC
TRBV6-6	TRBD2	TRBJ2-7	many	CASSPTRGGTSYEQYF	TGTGCCAGCAGTCCTACTCGGGGGGGGACCTCCTACGAGCAGTACTTC
TRBV20-1	TRBD1	TRBJ1-4	many	CSAHTGQTNEKLFF	TGCAGTGCGCACACGGGACAGACTAATGAAAAACTGTTTTTT
TRBV9	TRBD1	TRBJ2-5	many	CASSSTGTGGAGTQYF	TGTGCCAGCAGCTCTACCGGGACAGGGGGCGCAGGGACCCAGTACTTC